This TCR beta chain was recovered during a study of vaccination and CD4 T cells after COVID-19. Looking at the study overall: Cells received overlapping spike peptides from SARS-CoV-2, HCoV-NL63, HCoV-OC43 and HCoV-229E as stimulation.

An Oncomine TCR Beta short-read assay was used to sequence the DNA from cultured CD4+ T cells. In TCRdb, the PCR reads were re-called with MiXCR into one record per CDR3 protein. The data contain about 18,000 distinct CDR3 sequences, approximately 48% of them singletons. The time point denotes: late sampling 161 to 241 days after vaccination in a few convalescent patients. Regarding treatment: approximately nine-day PBMC culture with coronavirus spike peptide pools or control peptides (ViraFEST assay). On this clonotype itself: Its antigen is undetermined.

V lost 4 bases, J lost 5 bases, and 11 bases lay in between. The CDR3 totals 13 residues. Germline lookup yields CDR1 SEHNR and CDR2 FQNEAQ (reference sequence). The J gene is TRBJ2-5, the V gene TRBV7-9, with no clear D. The sample here was CD4+ T cells from blood, cultured in vitro, taken about 7 months after SARS-CoV-2 vaccination. This TCR came from a human donor who had recovered from COVID-19. CDR3 coding DNA: TGTGCCAGCAGCTGGGTTGAGGCTGAGACCCAGTACTTC. Translated: CASSWVEAETQYF.